This T cell receptor (beta chain) was sequenced in a study of blood T cells in healthy people across ages. This clonotype appeared a few times. Trimming shortened V by 4 bases and J by 1 base, and 11 bases separated the two germline ends. In germline, CDR1 is SGDLS, CDR2 YYNGEE. The CDR3 runs 15 residues. The use of a sample-barcoded 5' primer and a J-beta primer mix characterized a second PCR of roughly 6 to 11 cycles. Every cDNA was tagged by a template-switch adaptor with 12 random nucleotides. One entry per CDR3 protein, called by TCRdb with MiXCR from the 5' RACE reads. The sample shows about 930,000 distinct CDR3 sequences, approximately 32% of them seen only once. These records were also assigned to another study, of T cells of mothers and their children. That investigation notes: The people who donated were three healthy Caucasian mothers and their six children.

The chain uses TRBV9 and TRBJ2-2; maybe TRBD2 (5 bases). This clonotype was obtained from a woman between 35 and 50 years old in good health. Source material: blood. The CDR3 loop reads CASSITGVNTGELFF. CDR3 DNA sequence: TGTGCCAGCAGCATAACCGGGGTGAACACCGGGGAGCTGTTTTTT.